A single sample is the source of the 25 T cell receptor beta chains below, sequenced in a study of blood T cells in healthy people across ages. Alongside a J-beta primer mix, a sample-barcoded 5' primer served in a second PCR lasting roughly 7 to 11 cycles. A single record per CDR3 protein comes from TCRdb applying MiXCR to the 5' RACE reads. The data show 600,000 to 650,000 distinct CDR3 sequences, around 54% seen once. The sequenced material came from blood. These receptors were collected from a man in his fifties or sixties in good health.

This chain uses TRBV25-1 with TRBJ1-2; possible D gene TRBD1, 5 bases. This CDR3 is built from 15 residues. Germline CDR1 reads MGHDK; CDR2 reads SYGVNS. V lost 2 bases and J 8 bases, leaving 18 bases between the germline ends. As DNA, the CDR3 is TGTGCCAGCAGTGAACTGTGGGGAGGGGATGGCGGCTACACCTTC. Residues: CASSELWGGDGGYTF.

The V call is TRBV12-3 or TRBV12-4, the J call TRBJ2-5; tentative D call: TRBD2 (5 bases). The V end was cut by 7 bases, the J end by 8 bases, with 17 bases between. This CDR3 spans 13 amino acids. CDR3 bases: TGTGCCAGCACCGCGGGCGGGCTAGCTACCCAGTACTTC. As protein: CASTAGGLATQYF.

This clonotype was seen more than once but under ten times. The CDR3 region is CSARLQGMETQYF. The CDR3 bases are TGCAGTGCTAGGCTCCAGGGGATGGAGACCCAGTACTTC. This chain uses TRBV20-1 with TRBJ2-5, with D possibly TRBD1 on 6 matching bases. Germline V lookup: CDR1 DFQATT, CDR2 SNEGSKA (reference sequence). V lost 3 bases to trimming and J lost 5 bases, with 13 bases between them. This CDR3 comprises 13 residues.

The V gene is TRBV6-1, the J gene TRBJ2-5; 7 nucleotides match TRBD1. The last part of the DNA fits TRBJ2-7 better; the J call may be wrong. Germline lookup yields CDR1 MNHNS and CDR2 SASEGT. The CDR3 has 13 residues. The CDR3 is CASSVYRGNEQYF. As DNA, the CDR3 is TGTGCCAGCAGTGTTTACAGGGGTAACGAGCAGTACTTC.

The chain recombines TRBV28 with TRBJ2-5; 9 nucleotides line up with TRBD1. Germline V gives CDR1 MDHEN, CDR2 SYDVKM. The trim removed 4 bases at V and 10 bases at J, leaving 10 bases unmatched. The CDR3 loop spans 14 amino acids. Here the CDR3 DNA reads TGTGCCAGCAGTTCCCTCGGGGACAGGGATTTCCAGTACTTC. It encodes CASSSLGDRDFQYF.

The J gene is TRBJ1-2, the V gene TRBV27, with 9 bases fitting TRBD1. The CDR3 is 15 residues long. V dropped 5 bases and J dropped 2; count of bases not matched to a gene: 6. CDR1 MNHEY and CDR2 SMNVEV come from the germline V gene (reference sequence). The CDR3 loop is CASSTTTGGNYGYTF. In nucleotides, the CDR3 is TGTGCCAGCAGTACCACGACAGGGGGAAACTATGGCTACACCTTC.

The chain carries TRBV7-9 and TRBJ2-1; a weak D match, TRBD2 (5 bases). The CDR3 spans 17 residues. V shed 5 bases and J shed 0 bases, with 17 bases lying between them. Germline values: CDR1 SEHNR, CDR2 FQNEAQ (reference sequence). CDR3 nucleotides: TGTGCCAGCAGCACCAGGCTCGGGGAGAGCTCCTACAATGAGCAGTTCTTC. It yields the protein CASSTRLGESSYNEQFF.

This chain joins TRBV29-1 and TRBJ2-4, with 11 bases aligning to TRBD2. This CDR3 comprises 14 residues. The V segment lost 8 bases and the J segment 13 bases; nucleotides outside the gene matches: 16. The germline gives CDR1 SQVTM, CDR2 ANQGSEA. CDR3: CSSATSGAVREQYF. Written as DNA, the CDR3 is TGCAGCAGCGCGACTAGCGGGGCTGTCAGGGAGCAGTACTTC.

This chain joins TRBV29-1 and TRBJ1-1; tentatively, D is TRBD1 (5 bases). This CDR3 is built from 13 residues. Trimming took off 5 bases at V and 1 base at J, with 11 bases between the two ends. Germline V gene sequence: CDR1 SQVTM, CDR2 ANQGSEA. CDR3 amino acids: CSVTDRRNTEAFF. CDR3 nucleotides: TGCAGCGTTACCGACAGACGGAACACTGAAGCTTTCTTT.

This clonotype was seen more than once but under ten times. This chain joins TRBV29-1 and TRBJ2-5; no definite D call. From germline, CDR1 is SQVTM and CDR2 ANQGSEA. The CDR3 contains 12 residues. Between the trimmed V and J ends, which lost 3 bases and 2 bases, there was a span of 7 bases. The CDR3 protein is CSVEVGQETQYF. The CDR3 nucleotides are TGCAGCGTTGAGGTAGGACAAGAGACCCAGTACTTC.

The J gene is TRBJ2-1, the V gene TRBV29-1; 10 bases align to TRBD2. The V segment lost 3 bases and the J segment 0 bases; nucleotides outside the gene matches: 8. CDR1 and CDR2 (germline): SQVTM, ANQGSEA. This CDR3 comprises 17 residues. The CDR3 DNA is TGCAGCGTTGACAAGCGGGGGGGTATAAGCTCCTACAATGAGCAGTTCTTC. Translation: CSVDKRGGISSYNEQFF.

This chain joins TRBV7-2 and TRBJ2-3, with 9 bases aligning to TRBD1. This CDR3 is 17 amino acids long. The trim removed 5 bases at V and 4 bases at J, leaving 13 bases unmatched. Per the germline V gene, CDR1 is SGHTA and CDR2 is FQGNSA. The CDR3 loop reads CASSPRGTGSGPDTQYF. The CDR3 coding sequence is TGTGCCAGCAGCCCGCGGGGGACAGGGTCGGGCCCAGATACGCAGTATTTT.

This sequence joins TRBV25-1 and TRBJ1-2; TRBD1 matches 7 bases. The CDR3 is 12 amino acids. J lost 6 bases, V lost 8 bases, and 6 bases had no gene match. Germline CDR1 reads MGHDK; CDR2 reads SYGVNS. The CDR3 reads CASRGQVHGYTF. In nucleotides, the CDR3 is TGTGCCAGCCGCGGACAGGTCCATGGCTACACCTTC.

This clonotype was seen a few times. The CDR3 DNA sequence: TGTGCCAGCAGCAGAGTACGGGATGGAGAGACCCAGTACTTC. Translating gives CASSRVRDGETQYF. The chain couples TRBV5-5 to TRBJ2-5, with D maybe TRBD2 (5 bases). The V gene's germline CDR1 is SGHKS and CDR2 YYEKEE (reference sequence). V gave up 4 bases and J gave up 4 bases, with 14 bases separating them. This CDR3 comprises 14 residues.

The chain employs TRBV3-1 and TRBJ1-5, with 7 positions matching TRBD1. The length of the CDR3 is 14 residues. Germline V gene sequence: CDR1 LGHDT, CDR2 YNNKEL (reference sequence). V was pared by 4 bases and J by 6 bases, with 6 bases of the junction left unmatched. DNA for the CDR3: TGTGCCAGCAGCCGGGCGGCAGGGGGTCAGCCCCAGCATTTT. Protein sequence: CASSRAAGGQPQHF.

The rearrangement uses TRBV4-2 and TRBJ2-1; D gene unclear. The CDR3 sequence is 13 residues long. The V end lost 4 bases, the J end lost 7 bases, and 11 bases lay between the germline ends. In germline, CDR1 is LGHNA, CDR2 YNFKEQ. This chain's CDR3 is CASSRVAGNEQFF. The CDR3 DNA reads as TGTGCCAGCAGCCGAGTAGCTGGGAATGAGCAGTTCTTC.

In its sample, this clonotype was seen many times. This chain links TRBV4-1 with TRBJ2-7, with D perhaps matching TRBD1 (6 bases). V lost 4 bases and J lost 0, with 22 bases in between. The germline V gene encodes CDR1 MGHRA and CDR2 YSYEKL. The CDR3 extends over 18 amino acids. The DNA for the CDR3 is TGCGCCAGCAGCCTAAAGGGGTATGCAGGGGCTGACTCCTACGAGCAGTACTTC. It codes for CASSLKGYAGADSYEQYF.

This clonotype was seen at least ten times. The CDR3 nucleotides read TGTGCCAGCAGCCGTGGAAGAGTTTCCCCGTATGGCTACACCTTC. It yields the protein CASSRGRVSPYGYTF. This sequence joins TRBV11-2 and TRBJ1-2; no clear D. Trimming stripped 5 bases from V and 5 bases from J, with 18 bases between. CDR1 is SGHAT and CDR2 is FQNNGV in the germline V gene. The CDR3 contains 15 residues.

The chain links TRBV3-1 to TRBJ1-2; no clear D. The CDR3 contains 16 residues. Germline CDR1 reads LGHDT; CDR2 reads YNNKEL (reference sequence). V lost 1 base, J lost 0 bases, and 12 bases lay in between. CDR3: CASSQVYHRANYGYTF. For the CDR3, the DNA is TGTGCCAGCAGCCAAGTCTACCACAGAGCTAACTATGGCTACACCTTC. The whole variable domain, remainder taken from reference TRBV3-1 and TRBJ1-2, is DTAVSQTPKYLVTQMGNDKSIKCEQNLGHDTMYWYKQDSKKFLKIMFSYNNKELIINETVPNRFSPKSPDKAHLNLHINSLELGDSAVYFCASSQVYHRANYGYTFGSGTRLTVV.

This clonotype was seen ten or more times. In DNA form, the CDR3 reads TGTGCCAGCAGTTACTCCGGGTACCAAGAGACCCAGTACTTC. This gives the protein CASSYSGYQETQYF. This chain uses TRBV6-5 with TRBJ2-5; the D is unclear. This CDR3 contains 14 residues. CDR1 and CDR2 (germline): MNHEY, SVGAGI. V shed 0 bases and J shed 0 bases, with 5 bases lying between them.

A remark on this clonotype: Compared with germline, one end of the junction differs, possibly owing to a read error. The chain uses TRBV20-1 and TRBJ2-3; D is unresolved. Germline CDR1 DFQATT, CDR2 SNEGSKA (reference sequence). The CDR3 has 13 residues. For the CDR3, the DNA is TGCAGTGCCGCCAATGCCCTCACAGAGACGCAGTATTTT. Protein sequence: CSAANALTETQYF.

At least ten counts were recorded for this clonotype. This chain links TRBV20-1 with TRBJ2-2; perhaps TRBD2 as D (7 bases). Germline V gene sequence: CDR1 DFQATT, CDR2 SNEGSKA (reference sequence). The V end lost 6 bases, the J end lost 0 bases, and 17 bases lay between the germline ends. The length of the CDR3 is 16 residues. The CDR3: CSAQRGDYPNTGELFF. The CDR3, as DNA: TGCAGTGCCCAGAGGGGGGACTACCCGAACACCGGGGAGCTGTTTTTT.

This clonotype was counted only a few times. The chain is built from TRBV12-3 or TRBV12-4 and TRBJ2-5, with TRBD1 identical over 7 bases. V was pared by 6 bases and J by 4 bases, with 11 bases of the junction left unmatched. This CDR3 has 15 residues. The CDR3 coding sequence is TGTGCCAGCAGCCGCGGAACAGGGGCGGGAGAGACCCAGTACTTC. Protein: CASSRGTGAGETQYF.

This clonotype came up many times. The genes are TRBV20-1 and TRBJ1-2; D is ambiguous. In germline, CDR1 is DFQATT, CDR2 SNEGSKA (reference sequence). The CDR3 sequence is 13 residues long. The ends were cut back, 3 bases at V and 5 bases at J, with 13 bases in the middle. The CDR3 bases are TGCAGTGCTAGCGACACGCAGCTTTATGGCTACACCTTC. It encodes CSASDTQLYGYTF.

The V and J genes are TRBV3-1 and TRBJ1-6; D not certain. Germline loops: CDR1 LGHDT, CDR2 YNNKEL (reference sequence). This CDR3 spans 13 amino acids. With 0 bases removed from V and 10 bases from J, the gap between germline ends came to 7 bases. CDR3 sequence: CASSQDGRSPLHF. The CDR3 bases are TGTGCCAGCAGCCAAGATGGACGGTCACCCCTCCACTTT.